This paragraph reports one T cell receptor beta chain. The J segment lost 4 bases and the V segment lost 3 bases, leaving 16 bases of the junction unmatched. This CDR3 has 19 amino acids. Germline CDR1 and CDR2: LGHNA and YNFKEQ. The TCRbeta library incorporated unique molecular identifiers. MiXCR, run by TCRdb on the PCR reads, gives a single entry per CDR3 protein. Of about 200,000 distinct CDR3 sequences listed, around a sixth are singletons. The sample is drawn from a study of T-cell reconstitution after alpha-beta-depleted transplantation in children. The chain carries TRBV4-2 and TRBJ2-5; 11 nucleotides agree with TRBD2. This specimen was PBMCs, mostly from graft donor cells, taken 360 days after TCRalphabeta/CD19-depleted stem cell transplant. The receptor comes from a male patient aged 2-15 years who had a stem cell transplant for acute lymphoblastic leukemia, so the T cells may come from the graft donor. CDR3 sequence (DNA): TGTGCCAGCAGCCAGGGGGGTAGCGGGAGGGCCAGATTCGGAGAGACCCAGTACTTC. Translating it yields CASSQGGSGRARFGETQYF.